Each of the 14 T cell receptor beta chains below was sequenced from the same sample in a study of CD4 T cells in relation to SARS-CoV-2 and coronaviruses. TCRdb's table, derived via immunoSEQ multiplex PCR, lists solely in-frame clones and lacks some. The sample has some 65,000 clones, 87% seen once. CD4+ T cells from unexposed donors were obtained before the COVID-19 pandemic (2011-2018). Source material: memory CD4+ T cells from PBMCs. The receptor source for this set is a human donor in good health.

This clone showed up just once. The CDR3 bases are TGTGCCAGCAGTTTAACCTCGCAGGCAGTTCATCAGCCCCAGCATTTT. This gives the protein CASSLTSQAVHQPQHF. V and J are TRBV28 and TRBJ1-5; unclear D gene. Germline V gene data show CDR1 as MDHEN and CDR2 as SYDVKM. The CDR3 is 16 amino acids. V was shortened by 2 bases and J by 5 bases, with 16 bases between the two germline ends.

The V and J genes are TRBV5-6 and TRBJ2-7, with D maybe TRBD1 (8 bases). Germline V CDR1 and CDR2: SGHDT, YYEEEE. Trimming left V 4 bases short and J 6 bases short, with 20 bases between. The CDR3 has 15 amino acids. CDR3 residues: CASSALGGDRPEQYF. CDR3 DNA: TGTGCCAGCAGCGCGTTGGGAGGGGACAGGCCCGAGCAGTACTTC.

In the case of this clone: Other DNA sequences from this sample encode an identical CDR3 as well. This chain links TRBV12-3 or TRBV12-4 with TRBJ2-7; no definite D call. V lost 0 bases, J lost 2 bases, and 5 bases lay in between. The length of the CDR3 is 13 residues. The CDR3 protein is CASSLARPYEQYF. For the CDR3, the DNA is TGTGCCAGCAGTTTAGCCCGTCCCTACGAGCAGTACTTC.

The V gene is TRBV16, the J gene TRBJ1-5, with D possibly matching TRBD1 (6 bases). The germline gives CDR1 KGHSY, CDR2 FQNENV. This CDR3 comprises 16 residues. The ends were cut back, 6 bases at V and 3 bases at J, with 18 bases in the middle. The CDR3 coding sequence is TGTGCCAGCAGTCCCACAGGGTGGGGGGCCAATCAGCCCCAGCATTTT. Translated, it gives CASSPTGWGANQPQHF.

The genes are TRBV19 and TRBJ1-6, with a possible D match to TRBD1 (6 bases). Germline-derived CDR1 and CDR2 are LNHDA and SQIVND (reference sequence). This CDR3 spans 13 amino acids. The V gene lost 6 bases and the J gene lost 7 bases, with 10 bases spanning the gap. CDR3 region: CASSPTGNSPLHF. In DNA, the CDR3 is TGTGCCAGTAGCCCCACAGGGAATTCACCCCTCCACTTT.

This clone was seen only a few times. The gene calls are TRBV12-5 and TRBJ1-5; no firm D call. Between the trimmed V and J ends, which lost 3 bases and 3 bases, there was a span of 18 bases. Germline CDR1 is LGHNT and CDR2 is FRNRAP. This CDR3 is built from 17 residues. CDR3 nucleotides: TGTGCTAGTGGTTTTCTCAGAATCGATGAGGACAATCAGCCCCAGCATTTT. This gives the protein CASGFLRIDEDNQPQHF.

The V and J genes are TRBV20-1 and TRBJ1-2; TRBD1 might be the D (6 bases). CDR3 size: 11 residues. The V end was cut by 6 bases, the J end by 6 bases, with 11 bases between. CDR1 and CDR2 from the germline V gene are DFQATT and SNEGSKA (reference sequence). The CDR3 is CSATDRNGYTF. The CDR3 coding sequence is TGCAGTGCGACGGACAGAAATGGCTACACCTTC.

The V gene is TRBV19, the J gene TRBJ1-6, with TRBD1 matching 8 bases. Germline CDR1 and CDR2: LNHDA and SQIVND (reference sequence). V dropped 9 bases and J dropped 13; count of bases not matched to a gene: 11. The length of the CDR3 is 13 residues. CDR3 sequence: CASGDRSLVPLHF. Here the CDR3 DNA reads TGTGCCAGCGGGGACAGGTCTTTAGTCCCCCTCCACTTT.

In its sample, this clone was seen once. This chain connects TRBV18 to TRBJ1-3; the D is unclear. Germline lookup yields CDR1 KGHSH and CDR2 LQKENI. Trimming shortened V by 3 bases and J by 0 bases, and 12 bases separated the two germline ends. This CDR3 comprises 16 residues. For the CDR3, the DNA is TGTGCCAGCTCACCGGATCCAGGCCTCTCTGGAAACACCATATATTTT. This encodes CASSPDPGLSGNTIYF.

The chain employs TRBV5-4 and TRBJ2-3, with 7 nucleotides matching TRBD2. Germline-derived CDR1 and CDR2 are SGHNT and YYREEE (reference sequence). V was clipped by 0 bases and J by 3 bases; unmatched bases: 7. The CDR3 consists of 16 residues. CDR3 in amino acids: CASSLVPAGNTDTQYF. As DNA, the CDR3 is TGTGCCAGCAGCTTGGTCCCAGCGGGAAATACAGATACGCAGTATTTT. The variable domain in full, with the rest retrieved from reference TRBV5-4 and TRBJ2-3, is ETGVTQSPTHLIKTRGQQVTLRCSSQSGHNTVSWYQQALGQGPQFIFQYYREEENGRGNFPPRFSGLQFPNYSSELNVNALELDDSALYLCASSLVPAGNTDTQYFGPGTRLTVL.

The chain combines TRBV7-2 with TRBJ1-2, with D unclear. The germline V gene has CDR1 SGHTA and CDR2 FQGNSA. V lost 1 base, J lost 5 bases, and 14 bases lay in between. This CDR3 comprises 15 residues. The CDR3 nucleotides read TGTGCCAGCAGCTTAGGGCTGGCCTGGGGATATGGCTACACCTTC. This translates into CASSLGLAWGYGYTF.

This chain connects TRBV6-5 to TRBJ1-1; D is perhaps TRBD1 (6 bases). The CDR3 totals 15 residues. Trimming shortened V by 7 bases and J by 1 base, and 16 bases separated the two germline ends. Looked up from germline, CDR1 is MNHEY and CDR2 is SVGAGI. The CDR3 reads CASNTTDRSNTEAFF. CDR3 nucleotides: TGTGCCAGCAATACTACCGACAGGTCGAACACTGAAGCTTTCTTT.

This clone showed up just once. The genes are TRBV24-1 and TRBJ2-7; the D gene could be TRBD1 or TRBD2 (5 bases each). Trimming shortened V by 2 bases and J by 5 bases, and 15 bases separated the two germline ends. The CDR3 is made up of 15 amino acids. The germline V gene encodes CDR1 KGHDR and CDR2 SFDVKD. CDR3 bases: TGTGCCACCAGTGATTCCCGGGGACCTTACCACGAGCAGTACTTC. Translating it yields CATSDSRGPYHEQYF.

A single count supports this clone. The rearrangement joins TRBV5-1 to TRBJ2-4; 11 bases match TRBD1. V dropped 3 bases and J dropped 8; count of bases not matched to a gene: 7. The CDR3 runs to 15 residues. Germline V gene data show CDR1 as SGHRS and CDR2 as YFSETQ. The CDR3 sequence is CASSYGQGALDIQYF. For the CDR3, the DNA is TGCGCCAGCAGCTACGGACAGGGGGCTTTGGACATTCAGTACTTC. Looking up the rest from reference TRBV5-1 and TRBJ2-4 gives the full variable domain: KAGVTQTPRYLIKTRGQQVTLSCSPISGHRSVSWYQQTPGQGLQFLFEYFSETQRNKGNFPGRFSGRQFSNSRSEMNVSTLELGDSALYLCASSYGQGALDIQYFGAGTRLSVL.